The 18 T cell receptor beta chains listed next were all sequenced from one sample in a study of cytomegalovirus exposure and HLA in healthy donors. PCR used 60 Vbeta primers and 13 Jbeta primers. The repertoire was sequenced with immunoSEQ multiplex PCR; TCRdb's copy has only in-frame clones and lacks some. The table lists 150,000 or so clones. Sequenced input: PBMCs. These TCRs come from a woman aged 45-65 years in good health and CMV-seronegative.

The chain couples TRBV9 to TRBJ2-2; D gene ambiguous. Deletions cut 5 bases from V and 7 bases from J, with 15 bases between. The CDR3 length is 14 residues. Looked up from germline, CDR1 is SGDLS and CDR2 is YYNGEE. CDR3 residues: CASRNLDTHGELFF. In DNA, the CDR3 is TGTGCCAGCAGAAACTTAGACACTCACGGGGAGCTGTTTTTT.

The chain uses TRBV2 and TRBJ2-5, with D uncertain. Germline CDR1 and CDR2: SNHLY and FYNNEI. With 4 bases removed from V and 3 bases from J, the gap between germline ends came to 3 bases. This CDR3 is built from 11 residues. DNA for the CDR3: TGTGCCAGCAGTGTCGAAGAGACCCAGTACTTC. This gives the protein CASSVEETQYF.

The genes are TRBV9 and TRBJ2-1; TRBD2 aligns across 8 bases. Germline CDR1 is SGDLS and CDR2 is YYNGEE. The CDR3 is 15 amino acids. V lost 0 bases, J lost 6 bases, and 5 bases stayed unmatched. The DNA for the CDR3 is TGTGCCAGCAGCGTAGAAGGGACTAGGGTCAATGAGCAGTTCTTC. It codes for CASSVEGTRVNEQFF.

The chain employs TRBV7-9 and TRBJ2-4, with 7 bases that match TRBD1. The CDR3 sequence is 16 residues long. The ends lost 5 bases at V and 2 bases at J; junction bases unmatched: 9. The V gene's germline CDR1 is SEHNR and CDR2 FQNEAQ (reference sequence). The CDR3, as DNA: TGTGCCAGCAGCCCAATAGGGGGCTGGTCCAAAAACATTCAGTACTTC. This encodes CASSPIGGWSKNIQYF.

This chain links TRBV19 with TRBJ1-2; TRBD1 aligns across 10 bases. V shed 7 bases, J shed 6 bases, and the junction held 8 bases outside the gene matches. Germline V gene lookup returns CDR1 LNHDA and CDR2 SQIVND (reference sequence). This CDR3 comprises 14 residues. CDR3 DNA sequence: TGTGCCAGTACCCGGACAGGGGGTTTGAATGGCTACACCTTC. It encodes CASTRTGGLNGYTF. Drawing the rest from reference TRBV19 and TRBJ1-2, the complete variable domain is DGGITQSPKYLFRKEGQNVTLSCEQNLNHDAMYWYRQDPGQGLRLIYYSQIVNDFQKGDIAEGYSVSREKKESFPLTVTSAQKNPTAFYLCASTRTGGLNGYTFGSGTRLTVV.

The V and J genes are TRBV7-2 and TRBJ2-7; 8 bases line up with TRBD1. CDR1 SGHTA and CDR2 FQGNSA come from the germline V gene. CDR3 size: 15 residues. V lost 5 bases, J lost 5 bases, and 11 bases stayed unmatched. The CDR3 bases are TGTGCCAGCAGCCAGAGGGGGGACAGGAGGAACGAGCAGTACTTC. This gives the protein CASSQRGDRRNEQYF.

This chain links TRBV15 with TRBJ1-4; D is undetermined. The CDR3 extends over 14 amino acids. Germline V gene data show CDR1 as LNHNV and CDR2 as YYDKDF (reference sequence). The V and J ends lost 0 bases and 5 bases respectively, with 7 bases between them. CDR3 protein: CATSRDLANEKLFF. As DNA, the CDR3 is TGTGCCACCAGCAGAGATTTGGCCAATGAAAAACTGTTTTTT. The variable domain in full, completed from reference TRBV15 and TRBJ1-4, reads DAMVIQNPRYQVTQFGKPVTLSCSQTLNHNVMYWYQQKSSQAPKLLFHYYDKDFNNEADTPDNFQSRRPNTSFCFLDIRSPGLGDTAMYLCATSRDLANEKLFFGSGTQLSVL.

V is TRBV5-4 and J is TRBJ2-1, with 8 positions matching TRBD1. J was trimmed by 5 bases and V by 4 bases; bases with no gene match: 8. In germline, CDR1 is SGHNT, CDR2 YYREEE (reference sequence). This CDR3 has 15 amino acids. CDR3 residues: CASSLGGQVNNEQFF. The CDR3 DNA reads as TGTGCCAGCAGCCTGGGGGGACAGGTAAACAATGAGCAGTTCTTC. Full variable domain (remainder filled in from reference TRBV5-4 and TRBJ2-1): ETGVTQSPTHLIKTRGQQVTLRCSSQSGHNTVSWYQQALGQGPQFIFQYYREEENGRGNFPPRFSGLQFPNYSSELNVNALELDDSALYLCASSLGGQVNNEQFFGPGTRLTVL.

The chain joins TRBV7-8 to TRBJ2-5; the D gene is possibly TRBD1 (5 bases). Trimming took 0 bases from V and 5 from J, leaving 16 bases between them. The CDR3 has 16 amino acids. Germline V gene data show CDR1 as SGHVS and CDR2 as FQNEAQ. The CDR3 region has the DNA TGTGCCAGCAGCTTAGCGGACGTAGGGGCCCGTGAGACCCAGTACTTC. Its protein product is CASSLADVGARETQYF.

The chain combines TRBV19 with TRBJ2-3; weak D call: TRBD2 (5 bases). V was shortened by 5 bases and J by 1 base, with 13 bases between the two germline ends. The V gene's germline CDR1 is LNHDA and CDR2 SQIVND (reference sequence). This CDR3 is 15 amino acids long. The CDR3 spells CASSRLEAGTDTQYF. In DNA, the CDR3 is TGTGCCAGTAGTCGTCTTGAAGCGGGCACAGATACGCAGTATTTT.

The rearrangement joins TRBV6-5 to TRBJ2-2, with unresolved D. Trimming left V 2 bases short and J 5 bases short, with 12 bases between. The CDR3 contains 15 residues. Germline V lookup: CDR1 MNHEY, CDR2 SVGAGI. CDR3 coding DNA: TGTGCCAGCAGTTACCAAGTGACAACTACCGGGGAGCTGTTTTTT. Translated, it gives CASSYQVTTTGELFF.

This chain connects TRBV28 to TRBJ2-7; 9 bases line up with TRBD2. This CDR3 has 17 residues. V lost 5 bases, J lost 2 bases, and 13 bases stayed unmatched. CDR1 is MDHEN and CDR2 is SYDVKM in the germline V gene. CDR3 nucleotides: TGTGCCAGCAGTGGTGCTTGGCTAGCGGGATCCCCCTACGAGCAGTACTTC. It encodes CASSGAWLAGSPYEQYF.

V gene TRBV5-1 combines with J gene TRBJ2-2; a possible D gene is TRBD2 (5 bases). The germline V gene has CDR1 SGHRS and CDR2 YFSETQ. Deletions cut 1 base from V and 3 bases from J, with 10 bases between. This CDR3 is 15 amino acids long. The CDR3 coding sequence is TGCGCCAGCAGCTTGCTGGGAGCGGACACCGGGGAGCTGTTTTTT. Its translation: CASSLLGADTGELFF.

This rearrangement joins TRBV28 to TRBJ1-5; D uncertain. This CDR3 is 15 amino acids long. Between the trimmed V and J ends, which lost 2 bases and 5 bases, there was a span of 13 bases. Germline V gives CDR1 MDHEN, CDR2 SYDVKM. The CDR3 here is CASSLMRVRDQPQHF. In DNA, the CDR3 is TGTGCCAGCAGTTTAATGAGGGTTCGGGATCAGCCCCAGCATTTT.

The chain carries TRBV5-1 and TRBJ1-4, with D possibly TRBD1 on 6 matching bases. CDR3 length: 14 residues. CDR1 is SGHRS and CDR2 is YFSETQ in the germline V gene. The ends were cut back, 0 bases at V and 5 bases at J, with 8 bases in the middle. The CDR3 DNA sequence: TGCGCCAGCAGCTTGGCCGGGACAAATGAAAAACTGTTTTTT. As protein: CASSLAGTNEKLFF.

About this clone itself: Distinct nucleotide sequences in the sample also encode this CDR3. The chain joins TRBV5-1 to TRBJ2-7, with TRBD1 matching over 9 bases. In germline, CDR1 is SGHRS, CDR2 YFSETQ. V lost 0 bases and J lost 3; bases outside the gene matches: 4. This CDR3 region has 15 residues. Here the CDR3 DNA reads TGCGCCAGCAGCTTGGGGGGGACAGGGAGCTACGAGCAGTACTTC. Translation: CASSLGGTGSYEQYF.

The rearrangement uses TRBV28 and TRBJ2-3, with a possible D match to TRBD2 (5 bases). The germline CDR1 and CDR2 sequences are MDHEN and SYDVKM. The length of the CDR3 is 12 residues. V lost 6 bases to trimming and J lost 9 bases, with 13 bases between them. The CDR3: CASSLGRRTQYF. The CDR3 bases are TGTGCCAGCAGCCTCGGCCGGAGGACGCAGTATTTT.

The chain combines TRBV11-2 with TRBJ2-7, with 9 bases matching TRBD2. Per the germline V gene, CDR1 is SGHAT and CDR2 is FQNNGV. The junction had 3 bases not matched to a gene; V was cut back by 0 bases and J by 3 bases. This CDR3 region has 15 residues. The CDR3 DNA follows: TGTGCCAGCAGCTTAGATCTAGCGGGGTACTACGAGCAGTACTTC. Amino acid sequence: CASSLDLAGYYEQYF.